This T cell receptor (beta chain) was recorded in a study of T-cell reconstitution after alpha-beta-depleted transplantation in children. TCRbeta library construction was performed incorporating unique molecular identifiers. MiXCR, run by TCRdb on the PCR reads, gives a single entry per CDR3 protein. Counted here are around 370,000 distinct CDR3 sequences, about a tenth occurring once; the ten biggest clones make up under 3%. Details on this clonotype: Sequence at one end of the junction differs from germline and may be a read error.

The CDR3 is made up of 13 amino acids. Germline CDR1 reads SGHTA; CDR2 reads FQGNSA. The sequencing used PBMCs from the stem cell graft donor, collected from the stem cell graft. The clonotype originates from a human donor who donated a stem cell graft to a child with acute lymphoblastic leukemia. The rearrangement links TRBV7-2 to TRBJ1-1, with D maybe TRBD1 (5 bases). The CDR3 region is CASSLYQGGKALF. As DNA, the CDR3 is TGTGCCAGCAGCTTATATCAGGGAGGGAAAGCTTTGTTT.